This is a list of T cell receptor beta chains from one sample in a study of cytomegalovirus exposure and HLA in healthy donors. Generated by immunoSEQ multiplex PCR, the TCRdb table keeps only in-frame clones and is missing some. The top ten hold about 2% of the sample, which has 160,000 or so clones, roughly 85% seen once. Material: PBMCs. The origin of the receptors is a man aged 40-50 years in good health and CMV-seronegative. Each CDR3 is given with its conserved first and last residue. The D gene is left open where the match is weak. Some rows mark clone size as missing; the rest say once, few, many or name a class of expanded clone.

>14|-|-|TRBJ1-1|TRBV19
TGTGCCAGTACCTTCCAATGGGGGCGAGGTGAAGCTTTCTTT
CASTFQWGRGEAFF
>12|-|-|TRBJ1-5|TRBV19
TGTGCCACGTCTGTTAGCAATCAGCCCCAGCATTTT
CATSVSNQPQHF
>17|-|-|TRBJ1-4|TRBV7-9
TGTGCCAGCAGTTATGGGCAGGGCTGGTCTACTAATGAAAAACTGTTTTTT
CASSYGQGWSTNEKLFF
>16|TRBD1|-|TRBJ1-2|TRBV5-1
TGCGCCAGCAGCTTGGCACCACAGGGGACTAACTATGGCTACACCTTC
CASSLAPQGTNYGYTF
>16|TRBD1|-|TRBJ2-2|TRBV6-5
TGTGCCAGCAGTTACTCCGCCGGGACAGGTTACCGGGAGCTGTTTTTT
CASSYSAGTGYRELFF
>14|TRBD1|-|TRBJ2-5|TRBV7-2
TGTGCCAGCAGCGTACAGGGGGGAAGAGAGACCCAGTACTTC
CASSVQGGRETQYF
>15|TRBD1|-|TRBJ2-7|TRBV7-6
TGTGCCAGCAGCCGGGACAGGGGCGCCTCCTACGAGCAGTACTTC
CASSRDRGASYEQYF
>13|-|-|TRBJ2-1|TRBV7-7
TGTGCTAGCAGCTTAGCTAGGGGCGATGAGCAGTTCTTC
CASSLARGDEQFF
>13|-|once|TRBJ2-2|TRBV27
TGTGCCAGCAGTCCCCTGATACTTGGGGAGCTGTTTTTT
CASSPLILGELFF
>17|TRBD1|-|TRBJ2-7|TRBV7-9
TGTGCCAGCAGCTCCCGGGACAGGGGGACCTCCCTCTACGAGCAGTACTTC
CASSSRDRGTSLYEQYF
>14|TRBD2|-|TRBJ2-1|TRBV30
TGTGCCTGGGGGACTAGCGGGAGTAACGGTGAGCAGTTCTTC
CAWGTSGSNGEQFF
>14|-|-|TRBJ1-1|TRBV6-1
TGTGCCAGCAGTCCTACAGGGTCTGGCACTGAAGCTTTCTTT
CASSPTGSGTEAFF
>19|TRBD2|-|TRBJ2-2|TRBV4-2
TGTGCCAGCAGCCGACGACTAGCGGGAGGGGCTACGAACACCGGGGAGCTGTTTTTT
CASSRRLAGGATNTGELFF
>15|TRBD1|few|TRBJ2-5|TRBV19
TGTGCCAGTAGTATCCTAACAGGGGCAGGGGAGACCCAGTACTTC
CASSILTGAGETQYF
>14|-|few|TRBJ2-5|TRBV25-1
TGTGCCAGCAGCACATCTAAGAGGATGGAGACCCAGTACTTC
CASSTSKRMETQYF
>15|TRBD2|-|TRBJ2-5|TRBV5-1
TGCGCCAGCAGCTTGGCCGGGGGGACCCAAGAGACCCAGTACTTC
CASSLAGGTQETQYF
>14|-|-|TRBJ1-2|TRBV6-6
TGTGCCAGCAGTCCTCGGGCGGGCCGCTATGGCTACACCTTC
CASSPRAGRYGYTF
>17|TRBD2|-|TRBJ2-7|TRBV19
TGTGCCAGTAGTAAAGGACTAGCGGGAGGAAGCATTCACGAGCAGTACTTC
CASSKGLAGGSIHEQYF
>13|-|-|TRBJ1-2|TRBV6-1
TGTGCCAGCAGTGAAGCGTCGTCTATACGCTACACCTTC
CASSEASSIRYTF
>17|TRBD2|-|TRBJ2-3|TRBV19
TGTGCCAGTAGTGCCCTAGCGGGAGGGCCAAGCACAGATACGCAGTATTTT
CASSALAGGPSTDTQYF
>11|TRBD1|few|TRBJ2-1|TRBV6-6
TGTGCCAGCAGCCTCGGACAGGGCTGGTTCTTC
CASSLGQGWFF
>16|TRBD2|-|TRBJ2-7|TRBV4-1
TGCGCCAGCAGCTTCCTCCCCGGGACTAGCGGGTACGAGCAGTACTTC
CASSFLPGTSGYEQYF
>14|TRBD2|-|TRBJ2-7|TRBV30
TGTGCCTGGGCTGGGACTAGCGGCTACTACGAGCAGTACTTC
CAWAGTSGYYEQYF
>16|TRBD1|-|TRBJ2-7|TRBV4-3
TGCGCCAGCAGCCAAGAGTACCCGGGACAGCCCTACGAGCAGTACTTC
CASSQEYPGQPYEQYF
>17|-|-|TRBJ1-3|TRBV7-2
TGTGCCAGCAGCTCCCGCAGACAGGCAATGTATGGAAACACCATATATTTT
CASSSRRQAMYGNTIYF
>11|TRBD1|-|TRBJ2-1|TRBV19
TGTGCCAGTAAACAGGGGAATGAGCAGTTCTTC
CASKQGNEQFF
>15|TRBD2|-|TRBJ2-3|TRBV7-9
TGTGCCAGCAGCTCCACTAGCGGGCCCACAGATACGCAGTATTTT
CASSSTSGPTDTQYF
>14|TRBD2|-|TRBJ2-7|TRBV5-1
TGCGCCAGCAAACGGGGGGAAGGTTCCTACGAGCAGTACTTC
CASKRGEGSYEQYF
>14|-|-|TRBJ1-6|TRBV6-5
TGTGCCAGCAGTCCAGGGAATCGGAATTCACCCCTCCACTTT
CASSPGNRNSPLHF
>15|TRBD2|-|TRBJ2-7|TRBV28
TGTGCCAGCAGTCCCCTAGCGGACTCCTCCTACGAGCAGTACTTC
CASSPLADSSYEQYF
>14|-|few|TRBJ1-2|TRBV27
TGTGCCAGCAGTTTAAATGGTCTATTCGAAGGCTACACCTTC
CASSLNGLFEGYTF
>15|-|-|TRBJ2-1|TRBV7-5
TGTGCCAGAAGTTCTAGCGGGAGAAGCTACGATGAGCAGTTCTTC
CARSSSGRSYDEQFF
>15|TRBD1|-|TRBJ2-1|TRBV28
TGTGCCAGCAGTTTAGGACAGGGGATTAGCAATGAGCAGTTCTTC
CASSLGQGISNEQFF
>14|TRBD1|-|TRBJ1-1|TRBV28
TGTGCCAGCAGGACGACAGGGCACCACACTGAAGCTTTCTTT
CASRTTGHHTEAFF
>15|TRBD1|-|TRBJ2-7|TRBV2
TGTGCCAGCAGTCCCTCCGGGACAGGCTCCTACGAGCAGTACTTC
CASSPSGTGSYEQYF
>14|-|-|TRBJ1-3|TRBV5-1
TGCGCCAGCAGCTCGGGGAGCTCTGGAAACACCATATATTTT
CASSSGSSGNTIYF
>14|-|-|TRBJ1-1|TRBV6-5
TGTGCCAGCAGTTACTCTGTCAGGGTGACTGAAGCTTTCTTT
CASSYSVRVTEAFF
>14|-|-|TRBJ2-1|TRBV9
TGTGCCAGCAGCGCAACCCAGATCTCCAATGAGCAGTTCTTC
CASSATQISNEQFF
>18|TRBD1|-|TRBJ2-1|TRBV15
TGTGCCACCAGCAGAGGCGGACAGGGCCAGGGCTCCTACAATGAGCAGTTCTTC
CATSRGGQGQGSYNEQFF
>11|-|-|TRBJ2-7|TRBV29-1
TGCAGCGCCAAGATTGGGCTGGGGCAGTACTTC
CSAKIGLGQYF
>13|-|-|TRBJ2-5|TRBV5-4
TGTGCCAGCAGCTTGGGAGGCCAAGAGGCCCAGTACTTC
CASSLGGQEAQYF
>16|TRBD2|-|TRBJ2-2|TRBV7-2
TGTGCCAGCAGCCCCGAGGCTAGCGGGAGGGGCGGGGAGCTGTTTTTT
CASSPEASGRGGELFF
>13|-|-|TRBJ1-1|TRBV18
TGTGCCAGCTCACGGATAAGGGAGTCCGAAGCTTTCTTT
CASSRIRESEAFF
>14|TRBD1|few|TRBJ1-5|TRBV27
TGTGCCAGCAGTCTGGACAGGGATTTACGGCCCCAGCATTTT
CASSLDRDLRPQHF
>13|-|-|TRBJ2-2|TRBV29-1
TGCAGCGTTGACCCCCGCAGGGGCGGGGAGCTGTTTTTT
CSVDPRRGGELFF
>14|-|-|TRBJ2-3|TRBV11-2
TGTGCCAGCAGCCTCCTTATTATCACAGATACGCAGTATTTT
CASSLLIITDTQYF
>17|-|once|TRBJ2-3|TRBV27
TGTGCCAGCAGTTTAAGTCCCGGCCAGTGGAGGGCAGATACGCAGTATTTT
CASSLSPGQWRADTQYF
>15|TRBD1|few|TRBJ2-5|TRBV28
TGTGCCAGCAGTTTACCCAGGGGGATTCAAGAGACCCAGTACTTC
CASSLPRGIQETQYF
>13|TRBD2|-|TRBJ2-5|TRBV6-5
TGTGCCAGCAGTCTAGCGGGAGTCCTTGAGCAGTACTTC
CASSLAGVLEQYF
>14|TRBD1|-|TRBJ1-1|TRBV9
TGTGCCAGCTGCCCCGCCGGGACAGGGACCGAAGCTTTCTTT
CASCPAGTGTEAFF
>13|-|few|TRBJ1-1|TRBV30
TGTGCCAGAGCCTCAGGGGCGGACACTGAAGCTTTCTTT
CARASGADTEAFF
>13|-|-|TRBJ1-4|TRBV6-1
TGTGCCAGCAGTGAGGGCTTTCAGGGAAAACTGTTTTTT
CASSEGFQGKLFF
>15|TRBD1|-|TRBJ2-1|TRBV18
TGTGCCAGCTCACTGGCCGGGACAGGGGCGTTTGAGCAGTTCTTC
CASSLAGTGAFEQFF
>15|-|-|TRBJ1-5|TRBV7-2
TGTGCCAGCAGTCCCCAGGGTTATAGCAATCAGCCCCAGCATTTT
CASSPQGYSNQPQHF
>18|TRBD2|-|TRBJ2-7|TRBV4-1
TGCGCCAGCAGCCACCCGTCTTCCCGGGGGGGACAACCCTACGAGCAGTACTTC
CASSHPSSRGGQPYEQYF
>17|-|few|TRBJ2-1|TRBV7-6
TGTGCCAGCAGCCATTCCGGTGGGGGGAGCTCCTACAATGAGCAGTTCTTC
CASSHSGGGSSYNEQFF
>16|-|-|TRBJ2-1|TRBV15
TGTGCCACCAGCAGAGATCCGACAGCAATAAGCGATGAGCAGTTCTTC
CATSRDPTAISDEQFF
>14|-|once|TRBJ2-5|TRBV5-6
TGTGCCAGCAGCTTGACTGGACTCCAAGAGACCCAGTACTTC
CASSLTGLQETQYF
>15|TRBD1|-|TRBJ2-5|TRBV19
TGTGCCAGTAGTATCCCTGGACAGGGAAGGGAGACCCAGTACTTC
CASSIPGQGRETQYF
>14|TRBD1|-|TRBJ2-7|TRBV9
TGTGCCAGCAGCGCCGGGACAGGCAGGAACGAGCAGTACTTC
CASSAGTGRNEQYF